These 31 T cell receptor beta chains were sequenced from one sample in a study of identical twins. TCRdb reanalysed the 5' RACE reads using MiXCR and keeps one entry per CDR3 protein. The table lists 650,000 to 750,000 distinct CDR3 sequences, approximately 22% of them singletons. These same data were also listed under a study on T cells expressing NK-cell markers.

Sequencing used PBMCs. These receptors originate from a woman aged 18 to 35 in good health.

The V call is TRBV5-6, the J call TRBJ2-7, with D uncertain. CDR1 is SGHDT, CDR2 YYEEEE, per germline. Trimming took off 4 bases at V and 3 bases at J, with 11 bases between the two ends. The CDR3 is 13 residues long. The CDR3 coding sequence is TGTGCCAGCAGCCCGAAGCACCTCTACGAGCAGTACTTC. It codes for CASSPKHLYEQYF.

This sequence joins TRBV9 and TRBJ2-3, with D unresolved. Germline CDR1 reads SGDLS; CDR2 reads YYNGEE. V was cut by 4 bases and J by 6 bases, with 12 bases left in between. There are 13 residues in the CDR3. CDR3: CASSLTTPDTQYF. Written as DNA, the CDR3 is TGTGCCAGCAGCCTAACGACCCCGGATACGCAGTATTTT.

The table lists this clonotype with a few counts. The chain couples TRBV7-9 to TRBJ2-3, with 7 nucleotides matching TRBD2. Germline V gives CDR1 SEHNR, CDR2 FQNEAQ (reference sequence). V was clipped by 6 bases and J by 5 bases; unmatched bases: 2. This CDR3 has 12 amino acids. CDR3 loop: CASSGRGDTQYF. The CDR3 region has the DNA TGTGCCAGCAGTGGGAGGGGAGATACGCAGTATTTT.

This clonotype was seen many times. The CDR3 DNA is TGTGCCAGCAATATTCGAGCGGGAGGGAGAGATACGCAGTATTTT. As protein: CASNIRAGGRDTQYF. This sequence joins TRBV12-3 or TRBV12-4 and TRBJ2-3, with TRBD2 matching 10 bases. With 7 bases clipped from V and 5 bases from J, the junction kept 9 bases outside the gene matches. The length of the CDR3 is 15 residues.

This sequence joins TRBV5-1 and TRBJ2-1, with D possibly TRBD2 on 5 matching bases. Trimming left V 4 bases short and J 12 bases short, with 11 bases between. The CDR3 extends over 11 amino acids. Germline CDR1 and CDR2: SGHRS and YFSETQ. CDR3 in amino acids: CASSTGSGQFF. The CDR3 region has the DNA TGCGCCAGCAGCACGGGGAGCGGGCAGTTCTTC.

This clonotype was found many times. The genes are TRBV12-3 or TRBV12-4 and TRBJ1-4, with D unclear. Between the trimmed V and J ends, which lost 3 bases and 8 bases, there was a span of 13 bases. CDR3 length: 14 amino acids. The CDR3 region has the DNA TGTGCCAGCAGTTTTACGGGCGTACCAGAAAAACTGTTTTTT. This translates into CASSFTGVPEKLFF.

V gene TRBV6-5 combines with J gene TRBJ2-5; 8 bases align to TRBD2. The V and J ends lost 2 bases and 9 bases, in that order; junction bases with no gene match: 5. CDR1 is MNHEY, CDR2 SVGAGI, per germline. This CDR3 contains 13 residues. The CDR3 bases are TGTGCCAGCAGTTACGGGACTAGTGGAGCCCAGTACTTC. Its protein is CASSYGTSGAQYF.

The gene calls are TRBV14 and TRBJ1-4; D unclear. Trimming left V 1 base short and J 4 bases short, with 4 bases between. The CDR3 spans 13 residues. Germline V gene data show CDR1 as SGHDN and CDR2 as FVKESK. The CDR3 DNA is TGTGCCAGCAGCCAAGGGTTTAATGAAAAACTGTTTTTT. Translation: CASSQGFNEKLFF.

J is TRBJ2-1 and V is TRBV21-1; the table's D gene call, TRBD2, was not cross checked with the DNA. TRBV21-1 is flagged as a pseudogene. There are 16 residues in the CDR3. DNA for the CDR3: TGTGCCAGCAGCCGTAGCGGGGGGGGCTCCTACAATGAGCAGTTCTTC. Its translation is CASSRSGGGSYNEQFF.

This clonotype was counted only a few times. V gene TRBV6-1 combines with J gene TRBJ2-1; 11 bases agree with TRBD2. The germline CDR1 and CDR2 sequences are MNHNS and SASEGT. Trimming at V came to 6 bases and at J to 6 bases, leaving 10 bases not matched to a gene. This CDR3 is built from 16 residues. CDR3 amino acids: CASSPRLLAGVNEQFF. In DNA, the CDR3 is TGTGCCAGCAGCCCACGGTTACTAGCGGGAGTCAATGAGCAGTTCTTC.

Only a few counts were recorded for this clonotype. The V gene is TRBV7-2, the J gene TRBJ1-6; D unclear. The CDR3 loop spans 15 amino acids. Looked up from germline, CDR1 is SGHTA and CDR2 is FQGNSA. V was clipped by 3 bases and J by 6 bases, with 12 bases between them. CDR3 nucleotides: TGTGCCAGCAGCTTTATGGTCCTTCGTAATTCACCCCTCCACTTT. This sequence encodes CASSFMVLRNSPLHF.

CDR3 in amino acids: CASSKGQGRNQPQHF. The CDR3, as DNA: TGTGCCAGCAGCAAGGGACAGGGGCGCAATCAGCCCCAGCATTTT. The V call is TRBV12-3 or TRBV12-4, the J call TRBJ1-5; 10 positions agree with TRBD1. Unmatched junction bases numbered 4, after V lost 6 bases and J lost 2 bases. The CDR3 is 15 residues long.

In its sample, this clonotype was seen a few times. The chain joins TRBV10-3 to TRBJ2-7; 12 nucleotides align to TRBD2. J was trimmed by 0 bases and V by 3 bases; bases with no gene match: 3. This CDR3 is built from 16 residues. The germline V gene encodes CDR1 ENHRY and CDR2 SYGVKD. CDR3 sequence: CAISERTSGISYEQYF. The CDR3 DNA follows: TGTGCCATCAGTGAACGGACTAGCGGGATCTCCTACGAGCAGTACTTC.

This clonotype occurred a few times. This chain uses TRBV20-1 with TRBJ2-1; TRBD2 might be the D (6 bases). V dropped 7 bases and J dropped 3 bases, with 16 bases sitting between them. The CDR3 totals 14 residues. CDR1 and CDR2 from the germline V gene are DFQATT and SNEGSKA (reference sequence). The CDR3 sequence: CSVILGDFYNEQFF. The DNA of the CDR3 is TGCAGTGTCATACTAGGGGACTTCTACAATGAGCAGTTCTTC.

V and J are TRBV20-1 and TRBJ2-5, with TRBD1 matching 9 bases. The length of the CDR3 is 13 residues. CDR1 is DFQATT, CDR2 SNEGSKA, per germline (reference sequence). V gave up 6 bases and J gave up 5 bases; unmatched junction bases: 7. The CDR3 nucleotides are TGCAGTGCACAACAGGGGGCAGAGGAGACCCAGTACTTC. Translated: CSAQQGAEETQYF.

The CDR3 coding sequence is TGCAGCGTTGAAGCCGGACGGATCTCTGAAGCTTTCTTT. Amino acid sequence: CSVEAGRISEAFF. The chain uses TRBV29-1 and TRBJ1-1; no reliable D call. Germline CDR1 is SQVTM and CDR2 is ANQGSEA. This CDR3 comprises 13 residues. V was cut by 1 base and J by 6 bases, with 12 bases left in between.

This clonotype was recorded at least ten times. This chain uses TRBV20-1 with TRBJ2-5, with TRBD2 matching over 11 bases. The CDR3 has 14 amino acids. The V gene end was trimmed by 5 bases and the J gene end by 4 bases; junction bases not matched to a gene: 6. The germline CDR1 and CDR2 sequences are DFQATT and SNEGSKA (reference sequence). In nucleotides, the CDR3 is TGCAGTGCTGTTACTAGCGGGAGTCTAGAGACCCAGTACTTC. Residues: CSAVTSGSLETQYF.

The chain recombines TRBV10-3 with TRBJ1-3, with a weak D call TRBD1 (6 bases). This CDR3 comprises 12 residues. Per the germline V gene, CDR1 is ENHRY and CDR2 is SYGVKD. Trimming cost V 7 bases and J 8 bases, with 12 bases left between them. This CDR3 reads CAIKTGGDTIYF. CDR3 in DNA: TGTGCCATCAAGACAGGTGGGGACACCATATATTTT.

This clonotype turned up a few times. The J gene is TRBJ2-5, the V gene TRBV12-3 or TRBV12-4, with 8 nucleotides matching TRBD2. The CDR3 contains 16 residues. The ends lost 3 bases at V and 2 bases at J; junction bases unmatched: 8. The CDR3 sequence: CASSFHIAGRQETQYF. The CDR3, as DNA: TGTGCCAGCAGTTTTCATATAGCGGGGAGGCAAGAGACCCAGTACTTC.

This clonotype came up many times. The chain couples TRBV6-5 to TRBJ2-1; a possible D gene is TRBD1 (5 bases). The germline V and J ends were trimmed by 1 base and 6 bases, with 7 bases remaining between them. The CDR3 runs to 13 residues. The germline V gene encodes CDR1 MNHEY and CDR2 SVGAGI. This chain's CDR3 is CASSYLQGNEQFF. The CDR3 nucleotides read TGTGCCAGCAGTTACTTGCAGGGCAATGAGCAGTTCTTC.

This chain connects TRBV7-8 to TRBJ2-1, with 10 positions matching TRBD2. In germline, CDR1 is SGHVS, CDR2 FQNEAQ. V gave up 2 bases and J gave up 10 bases; unmatched junction bases: 8. CDR3 length: 15 amino acids. CDR3 protein: CASSLSLAGVWEQFF. The CDR3 DNA reads as TGTGCCAGCAGCTTATCCCTAGCGGGGGTGTGGGAGCAGTTCTTC. Supplemented by reference TRBV7-8 and TRBJ2-1, the full variable domain reads GAGVSQSPRYKVAKRGQDVALRCDPISGHVSLFWYQQALGQGPEFLTYFQNEAQLDKSGLPSDRFFAERPEGSVSTLKIQRTQQEDSAVYLCASSLSLAGVWEQFFGPGTRLTVL.

The CDR3 here is CSARAPRAAYNEQFF. The CDR3 nucleotides read TGCAGTGCTAGAGCTCCTCGGGCCGCCTACAATGAGCAGTTCTTC. The chain is built from TRBV20-1 and TRBJ2-1; D is unclear. V shed 1 base and J shed 2 bases, with 12 bases lying between them. CDR3 length: 15 residues. CDR1 DFQATT and CDR2 SNEGSKA come from the germline V gene (reference sequence).

This clonotype was observed a handful of times. CDR3 sequence (DNA): TGTGCCTCTAGCGGGAGTGGTTCCTACAATGAGCAGTTCTTC. It yields the protein CASSGSGSYNEQFF. This sequence joins TRBV10-3 and TRBJ2-1, with TRBD2 identical over 10 bases. From germline, CDR1 is ENHRY and CDR2 SYGVKD. The CDR3 has 14 amino acids. With 11 bases clipped from V and 1 base from J, the junction kept 5 bases outside the gene matches.

This sequence joins TRBV3-1 and TRBJ2-3; no clear D. The CDR3 contains 16 residues. Germline-derived CDR1 and CDR2 are LGHDT and YNNKEL (reference sequence). With 0 bases removed from V and 6 bases from J, the gap between germline ends came to 16 bases. As DNA, the CDR3 is TGTGCCAGCAGCCAAGAAGTATCTAGACCTCTCGATACGCAGTATTTT. Protein sequence: CASSQEVSRPLDTQYF.

A few counts support this clonotype. This chain links TRBV7-2 with TRBJ1-1; TRBD1 might be the D (5 bases). The CDR3 is 13 residues long. Per the germline V gene, CDR1 is SGHTA and CDR2 is FQGNSA. Trimming shortened V by 5 bases and J by 10 bases, and 17 bases separated the two germline ends. The chain's CDR3 is CASSQSGRAGAFF. DNA for the CDR3: TGTGCCAGCAGCCAGTCGGGGCGAGCCGGAGCTTTCTTT.

The chain carries TRBV6-5 and TRBJ2-3; D ambiguous. Per germline, CDR1 MNHEY and CDR2 SVGAGI. The CDR3 has 13 amino acids. Trimming took off 0 bases at V and 4 bases at J, with 5 bases between the two ends. The CDR3 spells CASSYSLADTQYF. The DNA of the CDR3 is TGTGCCAGCAGTTACTCCCTAGCAGATACGCAGTATTTT.

The chain carries TRBV5-4 and TRBJ2-1; 15 bases line up with TRBD2. The CDR3 runs to 16 residues. J was trimmed by 9 bases and V by 4 bases; bases with no gene match: 8. Germline CDR1 reads SGHNT; CDR2 reads YYREEE (reference sequence). CDR3 sequence reads: CASSGRTSGRAVEQFF. For the CDR3, the DNA is TGTGCCAGCAGCGGCCGGACTAGCGGGAGGGCGGTTGAGCAGTTCTTC.

V gene TRBV12-3 or TRBV12-4 combines with J gene TRBJ1-1; no firm D call. The CDR3 runs to 12 residues. V was cut by 2 bases and J by 7 bases, with 8 bases left in between. The CDR3 region has the DNA TGTGCCAGCAGTTTAAGAGGATTTGAAGCTTTCTTT. It translates to CASSLRGFEAFF.

This clonotype was counted only a few times. The chain joins TRBV6-5 to TRBJ2-3; D unclear. Germline V gives CDR1 MNHEY, CDR2 SVGAGI. V was clipped by 2 bases and J by 2 bases, with 8 bases between them. The CDR3 totals 14 residues. CDR3 nucleotide sequence: TGTGCCAGCAGTTACCCCCCCCACACAGATACGCAGTATTTT. It is translated as CASSYPPHTDTQYF.

A few counts support this clonotype. This rearrangement joins TRBV6-1 to TRBJ2-7; 8 bases agree with TRBD1. V dropped 5 bases and J dropped 0; count of bases not matched to a gene: 6. The CDR3 is 15 residues long. Germline CDR1 and CDR2: MNHNS and SASEGT. This CDR3 is CASSKTGVISYEQYF. In DNA form, the CDR3 reads TGTGCCAGCAGTAAGACAGGGGTCATCTCCTACGAGCAGTACTTC.

The sample holds a few counts of this clonotype. V gene TRBV29-1 combines with J gene TRBJ2-5; 8 nucleotides align to TRBD2. The V segment lost 4 bases and the J segment 3 bases; nucleotides outside the gene matches: 4. Germline assignment: CDR1 SQVTM and CDR2 ANQGSEA. The CDR3 runs 13 residues. CDR3 coding DNA: TGCAGCGTTGCAGCGGGGGTCAAAGAGACCCAGTACTTC. Residues: CSVAAGVKETQYF.